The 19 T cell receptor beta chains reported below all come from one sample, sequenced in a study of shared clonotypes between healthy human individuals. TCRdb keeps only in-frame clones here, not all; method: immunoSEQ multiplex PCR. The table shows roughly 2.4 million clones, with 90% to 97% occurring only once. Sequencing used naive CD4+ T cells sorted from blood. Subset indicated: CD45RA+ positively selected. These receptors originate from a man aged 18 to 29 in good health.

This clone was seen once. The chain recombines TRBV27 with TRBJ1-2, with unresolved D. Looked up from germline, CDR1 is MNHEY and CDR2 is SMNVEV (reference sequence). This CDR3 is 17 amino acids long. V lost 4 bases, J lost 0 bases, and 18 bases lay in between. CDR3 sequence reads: CASSSYGISHTNYGYTF. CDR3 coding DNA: TGTGCCAGCAGTTCTTATGGCATTTCGCATACTAACTATGGCTACACCTTC.

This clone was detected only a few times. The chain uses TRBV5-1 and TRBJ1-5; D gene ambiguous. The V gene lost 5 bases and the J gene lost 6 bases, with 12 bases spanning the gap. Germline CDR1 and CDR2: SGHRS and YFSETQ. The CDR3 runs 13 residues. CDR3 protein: CASSSIAGQPQHF. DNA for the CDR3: TGCGCCAGCAGTTCGATAGCAGGTCAGCCCCAGCATTTT.

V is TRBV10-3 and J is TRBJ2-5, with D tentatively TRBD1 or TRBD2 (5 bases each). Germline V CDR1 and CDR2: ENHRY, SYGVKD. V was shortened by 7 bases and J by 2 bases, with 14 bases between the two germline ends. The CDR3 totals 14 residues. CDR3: CAIKGRGEQETQYF. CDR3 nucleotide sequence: TGTGCCATCAAAGGAAGAGGGGAACAAGAGACCCAGTACTTC.

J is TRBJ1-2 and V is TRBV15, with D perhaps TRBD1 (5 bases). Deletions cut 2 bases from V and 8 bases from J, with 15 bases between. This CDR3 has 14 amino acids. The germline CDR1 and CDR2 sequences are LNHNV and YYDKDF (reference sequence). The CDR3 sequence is CATSRSGKAPGYTF. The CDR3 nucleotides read TGTGCCACCAGCAGATCAGGGAAGGCGCCGGGCTACACCTTC.

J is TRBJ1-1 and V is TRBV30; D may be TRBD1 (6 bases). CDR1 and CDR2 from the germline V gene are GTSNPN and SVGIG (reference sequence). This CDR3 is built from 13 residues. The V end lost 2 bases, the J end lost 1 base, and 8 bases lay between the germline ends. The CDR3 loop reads CAWSRDTNTEAFF. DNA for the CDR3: TGTGCCTGGAGTCGGGACACGAACACTGAAGCTTTCTTT.

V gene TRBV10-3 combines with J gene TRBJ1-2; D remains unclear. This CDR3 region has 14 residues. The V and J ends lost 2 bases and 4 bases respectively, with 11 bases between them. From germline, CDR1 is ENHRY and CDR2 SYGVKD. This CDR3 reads CAISEGGLGYGYTF. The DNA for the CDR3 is TGTGCCATCAGTGAGGGAGGTCTCGGCTATGGCTACACCTTC.

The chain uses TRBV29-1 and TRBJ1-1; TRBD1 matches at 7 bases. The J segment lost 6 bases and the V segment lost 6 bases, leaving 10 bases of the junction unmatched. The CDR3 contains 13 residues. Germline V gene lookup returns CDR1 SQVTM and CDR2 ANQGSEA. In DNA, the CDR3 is TGCAGCGTACCTAGACAGGGATTGGCTGAAGCTTTCTTT. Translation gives CSVPRQGLAEAFF. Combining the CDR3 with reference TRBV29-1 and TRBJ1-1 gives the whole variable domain SAVISQKPSRDICQRGTSLTIQCQVDSQVTMMFWYRQQPGQSLTLIATANQGSEATYESGFVIDKFPISRPNLTFSTLTVSNMSPEDSSIYLCSVPRQGLAEAFFGQGTRLTVV.

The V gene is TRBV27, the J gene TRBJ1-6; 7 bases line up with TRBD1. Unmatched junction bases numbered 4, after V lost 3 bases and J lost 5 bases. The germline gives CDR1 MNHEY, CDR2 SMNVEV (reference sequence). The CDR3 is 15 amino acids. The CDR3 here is CASSFGTVNNSPLHF. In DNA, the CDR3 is TGTGCCAGCAGTTTCGGGACAGTAAATAATTCACCCCTCCACTTT.

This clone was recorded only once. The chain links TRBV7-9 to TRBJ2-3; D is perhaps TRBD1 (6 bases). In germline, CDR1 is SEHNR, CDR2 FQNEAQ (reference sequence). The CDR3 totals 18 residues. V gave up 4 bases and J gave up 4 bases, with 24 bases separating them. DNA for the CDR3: TGTGCCAGCAGCTCCGACTGGGGGACACTCATTGCCGCAGATACGCAGTATTTT. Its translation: CASSSDWGTLIAADTQYF.

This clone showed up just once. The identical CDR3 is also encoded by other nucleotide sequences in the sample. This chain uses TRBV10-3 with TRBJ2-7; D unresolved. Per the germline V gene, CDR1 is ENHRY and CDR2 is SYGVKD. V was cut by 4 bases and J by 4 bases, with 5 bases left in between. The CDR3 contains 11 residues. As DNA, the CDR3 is TGTGCCATCAGTGGCGGATACGAGCAGTACTTC. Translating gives CAISGGYEQYF.

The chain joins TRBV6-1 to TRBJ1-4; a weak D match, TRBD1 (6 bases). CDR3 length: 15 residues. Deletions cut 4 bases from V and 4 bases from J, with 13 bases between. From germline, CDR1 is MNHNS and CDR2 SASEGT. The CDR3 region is CASSVGHLSNEKLFF. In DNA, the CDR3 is TGTGCCAGCAGTGTGGGACATTTAAGTAATGAAAAACTGTTTTTT.

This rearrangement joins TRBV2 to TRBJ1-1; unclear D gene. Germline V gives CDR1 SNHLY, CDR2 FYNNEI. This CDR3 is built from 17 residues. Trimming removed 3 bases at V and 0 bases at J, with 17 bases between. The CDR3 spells CASSEGGSRVMNTEAFF. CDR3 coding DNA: TGTGCCAGCAGTGAGGGCGGTAGTAGGGTAATGAACACTGAAGCTTTCTTT.

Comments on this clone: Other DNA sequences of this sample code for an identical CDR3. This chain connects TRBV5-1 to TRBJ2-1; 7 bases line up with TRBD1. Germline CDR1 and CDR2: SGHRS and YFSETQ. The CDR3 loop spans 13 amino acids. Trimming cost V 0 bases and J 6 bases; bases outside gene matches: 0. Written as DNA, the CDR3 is TGCGCCAGCAGCTTGGGACAGGGCAATGAGCAGTTCTTC. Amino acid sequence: CASSLGQGNEQFF.

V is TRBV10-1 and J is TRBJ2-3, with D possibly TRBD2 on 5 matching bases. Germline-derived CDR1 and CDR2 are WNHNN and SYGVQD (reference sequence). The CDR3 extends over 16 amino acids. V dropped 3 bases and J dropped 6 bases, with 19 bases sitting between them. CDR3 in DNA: TGCGCCAGCAGTGATGAGGCGGTCCCCCGAGGGGATACGCAGTATTTT. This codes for CASSDEAVPRGDTQYF.

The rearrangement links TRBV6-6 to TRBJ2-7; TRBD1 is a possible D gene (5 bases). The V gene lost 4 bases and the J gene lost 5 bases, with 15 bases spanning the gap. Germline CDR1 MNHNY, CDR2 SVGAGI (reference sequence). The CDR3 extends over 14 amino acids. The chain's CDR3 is CASSSIGRVNEQYF. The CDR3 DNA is TGTGCCAGCAGTTCTATCGGCAGGGTCAACGAGCAGTACTTC.

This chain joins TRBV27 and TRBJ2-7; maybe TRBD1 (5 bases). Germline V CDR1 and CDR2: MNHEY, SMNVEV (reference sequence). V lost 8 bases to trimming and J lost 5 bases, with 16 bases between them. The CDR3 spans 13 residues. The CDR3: CASSQRPRDEQYF. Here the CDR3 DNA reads TGTGCCAGCTCCCAAAGGCCCAGGGACGAGCAGTACTTC.

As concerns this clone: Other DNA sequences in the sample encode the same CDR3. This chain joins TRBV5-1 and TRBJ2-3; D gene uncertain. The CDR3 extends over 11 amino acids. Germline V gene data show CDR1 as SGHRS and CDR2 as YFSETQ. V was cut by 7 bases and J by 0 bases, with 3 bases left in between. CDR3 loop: CASRSTDTQYF. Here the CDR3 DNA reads TGCGCCAGCCGAAGCACAGATACGCAGTATTTT.

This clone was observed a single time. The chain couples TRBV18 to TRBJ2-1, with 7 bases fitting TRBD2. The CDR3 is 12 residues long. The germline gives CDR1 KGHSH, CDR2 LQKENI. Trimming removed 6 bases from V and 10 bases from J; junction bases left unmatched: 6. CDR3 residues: CASSSGGFEQFF. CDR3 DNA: TGTGCCAGCTCGTCCGGGGGGTTCGAGCAGTTCTTC.

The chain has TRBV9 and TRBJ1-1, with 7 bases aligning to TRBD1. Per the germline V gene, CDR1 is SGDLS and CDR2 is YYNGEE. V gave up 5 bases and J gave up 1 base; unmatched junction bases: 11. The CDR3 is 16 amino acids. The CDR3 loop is CASSTGQVKTNTEAFF. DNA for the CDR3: TGTGCCAGCAGTACTGGACAGGTCAAGACGAACACTGAAGCTTTCTTT.